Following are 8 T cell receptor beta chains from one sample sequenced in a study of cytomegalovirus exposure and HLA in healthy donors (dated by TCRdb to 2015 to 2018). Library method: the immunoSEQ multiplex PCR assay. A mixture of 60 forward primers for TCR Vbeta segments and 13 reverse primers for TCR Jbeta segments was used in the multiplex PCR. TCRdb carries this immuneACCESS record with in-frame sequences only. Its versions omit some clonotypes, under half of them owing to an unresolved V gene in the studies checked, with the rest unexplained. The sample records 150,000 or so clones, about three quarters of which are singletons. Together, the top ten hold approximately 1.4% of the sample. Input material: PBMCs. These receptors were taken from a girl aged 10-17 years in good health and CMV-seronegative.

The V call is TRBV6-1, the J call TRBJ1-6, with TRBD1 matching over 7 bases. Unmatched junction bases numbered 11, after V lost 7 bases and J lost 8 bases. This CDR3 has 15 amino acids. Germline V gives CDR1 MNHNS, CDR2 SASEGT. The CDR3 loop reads CASILEDRAYSPLHF. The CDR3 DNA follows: TGTGCCAGCATCCTAGAAGACAGGGCCTATTCACCCCTCCACTTT.

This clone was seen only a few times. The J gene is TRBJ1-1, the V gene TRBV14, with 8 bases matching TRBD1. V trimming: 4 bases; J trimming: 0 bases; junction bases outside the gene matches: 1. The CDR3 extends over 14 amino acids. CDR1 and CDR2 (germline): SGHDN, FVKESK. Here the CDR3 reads CASSRQGMNTEAFF. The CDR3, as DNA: TGTGCCAGCAGCCGACAGGGGATGAACACTGAAGCTTTCTTT.

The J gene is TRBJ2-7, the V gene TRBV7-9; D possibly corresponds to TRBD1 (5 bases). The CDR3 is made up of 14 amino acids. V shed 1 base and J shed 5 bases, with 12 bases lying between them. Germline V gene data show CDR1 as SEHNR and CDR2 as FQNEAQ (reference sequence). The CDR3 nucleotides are TGTGCCAGCAGCTTAGTTGCAGGGTTTAACGAGCAGTACTTC. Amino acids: CASSLVAGFNEQYF. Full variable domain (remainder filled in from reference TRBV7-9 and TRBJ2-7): DTGVSQNPRHKITKRGQNVTFRCDPISEHNRLYWYRQTLGQGPEFLTYFQNEAQLEKSRLLSDRFSAERPKGSFSTLEIQRTEQGDSAMYLCASSLVAGFNEQYFGPGTRLTVT.

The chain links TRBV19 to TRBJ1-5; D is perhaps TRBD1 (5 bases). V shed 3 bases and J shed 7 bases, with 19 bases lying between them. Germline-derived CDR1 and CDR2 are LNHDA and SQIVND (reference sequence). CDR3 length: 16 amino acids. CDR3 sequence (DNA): TGTGCCAGTAGTATCTCTGTTTCGGGGGGTCACCAGCCCCAGCATTTT. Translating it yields CASSISVSGGHQPQHF.

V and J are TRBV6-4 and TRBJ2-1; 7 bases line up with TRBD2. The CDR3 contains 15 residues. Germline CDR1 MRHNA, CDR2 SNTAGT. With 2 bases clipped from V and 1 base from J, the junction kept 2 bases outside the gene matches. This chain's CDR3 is CASSDGGGSYNEQFF. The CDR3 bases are TGTGCCAGCAGTGACGGCGGGGGTTCCTACAATGAGCAGTTCTTC.

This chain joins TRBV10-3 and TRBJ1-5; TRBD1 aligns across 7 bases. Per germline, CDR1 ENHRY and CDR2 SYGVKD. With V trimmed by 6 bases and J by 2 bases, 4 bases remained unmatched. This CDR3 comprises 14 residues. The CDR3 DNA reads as TGTGCCATCAGCGCCGGGACAGGCAATCAGCCCCAGCATTTT. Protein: CAISAGTGNQPQHF.

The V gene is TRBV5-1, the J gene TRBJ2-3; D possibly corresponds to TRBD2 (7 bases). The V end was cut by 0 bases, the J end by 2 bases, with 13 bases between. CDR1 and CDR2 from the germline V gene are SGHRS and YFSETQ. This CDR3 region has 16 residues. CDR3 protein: CASSLGRGAITDTQYF. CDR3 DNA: TGCGCCAGCAGCTTGGGACGGGGGGCTATCACAGATACGCAGTATTTT.

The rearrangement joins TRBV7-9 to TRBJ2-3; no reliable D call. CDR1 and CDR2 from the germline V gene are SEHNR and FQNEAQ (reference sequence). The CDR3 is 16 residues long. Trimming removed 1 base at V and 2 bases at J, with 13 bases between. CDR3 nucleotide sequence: TGTGCCAGCAGCTTAGACTTATCACGACACACAGATACGCAGTATTTT. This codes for CASSLDLSRHTDTQYF.